Each of the 7 T cell receptor beta chains below was sequenced from the same sample in a study of T cell repertoires in cytomegalovirus infection. The antigens these receptors bind are not known. TCRdb reprocessed the reads via MiXCR and lists one record per CDR3 protein. The sample lists under 70,000 distinct CDR3 sequences, about 33% occurring once. The specimen was PBMCs, sequenced either directly or after in vitro stimulation (not recorded which). These receptors all come from a human donor in good health (CMV status not recorded). Some clones in this sample may be carry-over from other donors' samples.

This clonotype was detected many times. The chain carries TRBV5-6 and TRBJ1-1, with a possible D match to TRBD1 (5 bases). This CDR3 has 14 amino acids. The V end lost 4 bases, the J end lost 1 base, and 11 bases lay between the germline ends. Germline-derived CDR1 and CDR2 are SGHDT and YYEEEE. The CDR3 spells CASSGLRENTEAFF. The CDR3 coding sequence is TGTGCCAGCAGCGGACTCAGGGAGAACACTGAAGCTTTCTTT.

V gene TRBV20-1 combines with J gene TRBJ2-1; no reliable D call. The CDR3 covers 14 residues. Germline values: CDR1 DFQATT, CDR2 SNEGSKA (reference sequence). The V end was cut by 3 bases, the J end by 0 bases, with 9 bases between. DNA for the CDR3: TGCAGTGCTAGGTCCCGGAGCTCCTACAATGAGCAGTTCTTC. This encodes CSARSRSSYNEQFF.

This chain links TRBV7-2 with TRBJ1-5; D is undetermined. V lost 1 base and J lost 6, with 4 bases in between. This CDR3 has 12 amino acids. CDR1 and CDR2 (germline): SGHTA, FQGNSA. CDR3 nucleotides: TGTGCCAGCAGCTTAGACGCTCAGCCCCAGCATTTT. Encoded protein: CASSLDAQPQHF.

The table lists this clonotype with a few counts. CDR3 protein: CASSLDWAVIAKNIQYF. CDR3 bases: TGTGCCAGCAGCTTAGATTGGGCGGTCATCGCCAAAAACATTCAGTACTTC. The chain joins TRBV11-2 to TRBJ2-4; D unresolved. CDR1 is SGHAT and CDR2 is FQNNGV in the germline V gene. V was trimmed by 0 bases and J by 1 base, leaving 13 bases between them. The CDR3 covers 17 residues.

This sequence joins TRBV7-2 and TRBJ2-1; possible D gene TRBD1, 5 bases. The CDR3 loop spans 15 amino acids. Germline CDR1 SGHTA, CDR2 FQGNSA. Between the trimmed V and J ends, which lost 1 base and 0 bases, there was a span of 7 bases. The DNA for the CDR3 is TGTGCCAGCAGCTTAGGACAGCCCTCCTACAATGAGCAGTTCTTC. Protein product: CASSLGQPSYNEQFF.

This sequence joins TRBV12-3 or TRBV12-4 and TRBJ1-3, with D hard to call. This CDR3 has 14 amino acids. Between the trimmed V and J ends, which lost 4 bases and 2 bases, there was a span of 9 bases. CDR3 sequence: CASSSAMPGNTIYF. Here the CDR3 DNA reads TGTGCCAGCAGTTCCGCCATGCCTGGAAACACCATATATTTT.

The chain uses TRBV4-1 and TRBJ2-3, with 9 bases that match TRBD1. In germline, CDR1 is MGHRA, CDR2 YSYEKL. V shed 0 bases, J shed 2 bases, and the junction held 6 bases outside the gene matches. The CDR3 spans 17 residues. Here the CDR3 reads CASSQEGTGSITDTQYF. The CDR3 DNA sequence: TGCGCCAGCAGCCAAGAAGGGACAGGGAGTATCACAGATACGCAGTATTTT.